Listed here are 22 T cell receptor beta chains from one sample, sequenced in a study of control samples from healthy donors and cancer patients. The repertoire was sequenced with immunoSEQ multiplex PCR; TCRdb's copy has only in-frame clones and lacks some. The table includes 89,000 or so clones, 80% to 90% detected once. The sample comprised blood. Receptors were obtained from a middle-aged man in good health.

V is TRBV20-1 and J is TRBJ2-5; D unresolved. Germline CDR1 reads DFQATT; CDR2 reads SNEGSKA (reference sequence). V was cut by 4 bases and J by 4 bases, with 7 bases left in between. This CDR3 contains 11 residues. The CDR3 loop is CSAMSRETQYF. The CDR3 DNA sequence: TGCAGTGCTATGTCGAGAGAGACCCAGTACTTC.

V and J are TRBV19 and TRBJ1-2; a possible D gene is TRBD1 (5 bases). Germline V gene data show CDR1 as LNHDA and CDR2 as SQIVND (reference sequence). V lost 0 bases to trimming and J lost 8 bases, with 10 bases between them. The CDR3 runs to 13 residues. CDR3 residues: CASSIDAGPGYTF. In DNA form, the CDR3 reads TGTGCCAGTAGTATAGATGCGGGGCCGGGCTACACCTTC.

This chain links TRBV6-5 with TRBJ1-2, with unresolved D. The V gene's germline CDR1 is MNHEY and CDR2 SVGAGI. This CDR3 comprises 15 residues. CDR3 sequence reads: CASRNRADVNYGYTF. The CDR3 bases are TGTGCTTCGCGAAACCGGGCGGATGTTAACTATGGCTACACCTTC.

This chain joins TRBV28 and TRBJ2-3, with 11 bases aligning to TRBD1. This CDR3 is 17 amino acids long. The junction had 12 bases not matched to a gene; V was cut back by 7 bases and J by 3 bases. Germline V gene data show CDR1 as MDHEN and CDR2 as SYDVKM. The CDR3 here is CASTPSPGQGGTDTQYF. The CDR3 DNA sequence: TGTGCCAGCACCCCCTCCCCGGGACAGGGGGGGACAGATACGCAGTATTTT.

The V and J genes are TRBV14 and TRBJ1-1; 7 bases fit TRBD1. The J segment lost 4 bases and the V segment lost 1 base, leaving 6 bases of the junction unmatched. The CDR3 runs to 15 residues. Per the germline V gene, CDR1 is SGHDN and CDR2 is FVKESK. CDR3 in DNA: TGTGCCAGCAGCCAAGGATACAGGGGAAGCACTGAAGCTTTCTTT. It specifies CASSQGYRGSTEAFF.

V is TRBV5-6 and J is TRBJ2-2, with a weak D call TRBD1 (5 bases). Germline V lookup: CDR1 SGHDT, CDR2 YYEEEE. The V and J ends lost 2 bases and 4 bases respectively, with 12 bases between them. The CDR3 is 15 amino acids. CDR3 coding DNA: TGTGCCAGCAGCTTAATGGGGCCTACCACCGGGGAGCTGTTTTTT. Protein product: CASSLMGPTTGELFF.

The chain couples TRBV7-2 to TRBJ2-1, with 9 positions matching TRBD1. CDR1 is SGHTA and CDR2 is FQGNSA in the germline V gene. The CDR3 totals 15 residues. V lost 5 bases, J lost 8 bases, and 10 bases stayed unmatched. The CDR3 nucleotides read TGTGCCAGCAGCCGCGGACAGGGGAAGATCGATGAGCAGTTCTTC. Translated: CASSRGQGKIDEQFF.

The V and J genes are TRBV3-1 (or the pseudogene TRBV3-2) and TRBJ1-1; D gene uncertain. Trimming removed 0 bases at V and 4 bases at J, with 18 bases between. This CDR3 contains 17 residues. Germline V gene data show CDR1 as LGHDT and CDR2 as YNNKEL (reference sequence). The CDR3 sequence: CASSQETFPIGGTEAFF. The CDR3 coding sequence is TGTGCCAGCAGCCAAGAAACCTTTCCGATAGGAGGCACTGAAGCTTTCTTT.

This chain uses TRBV2 with TRBJ1-3; 10 bases map to TRBD1. Germline V gives CDR1 SNHLY, CDR2 FYNNEI. This CDR3 has 12 residues. After removal of 4 bases from V and 10 bases from J, the junction contained 1 base not matched to a gene. Here the CDR3 reads CASSGTGGTIYF. The CDR3 DNA follows: TGTGCCAGCAGTGGGACAGGGGGGACCATATATTTT.

The chain recombines TRBV7-2 with TRBJ2-3; no firm D call. The V end was cut by 5 bases, the J end by 5 bases, with 11 bases between. This CDR3 has 13 residues. Germline V CDR1 and CDR2: SGHTA, FQGNSA. The CDR3 sequence is CASSPPKGDTQYF. In nucleotides, the CDR3 is TGTGCCAGCAGCCCCCCCAAGGGAGATACGCAGTATTTT.

V and J are TRBV5-8 and TRBJ1-1; a weak D match, TRBD1 (5 bases). CDR1 is SGHTS and CDR2 is YDEGEE in the germline V gene. The CDR3 is 14 amino acids. V gave up 4 bases and J gave up 5 bases, with 15 bases separating them. The CDR3 DNA reads as TGTGCCAGCAGCGGGGTGGAAGGGGTTACTGAAGCTTTCTTT. This codes for CASSGVEGVTEAFF.

The chain carries TRBV2 and TRBJ1-2; 10 bases map to TRBD1. The CDR3 length is 17 residues. The ends lost 3 bases at V and 5 bases at J; junction bases unmatched: 12. Germline CDR1 and CDR2: SNHLY and FYNNEI. CDR3 protein: CASSEGPSGQGVYGYTF. The CDR3 nucleotides are TGTGCCAGCAGTGAGGGCCCCTCTGGACAGGGGGTTTATGGCTACACCTTC.

V usage is TRBV7-9 and J usage is TRBJ1-2; the match to TRBD1 covers 8 bases. CDR1 SEHNR and CDR2 FQNEAQ come from the germline V gene (reference sequence). The CDR3 has 14 amino acids. Unmatched junction bases numbered 6, after V lost 3 bases and J lost 6 bases. The chain's CDR3 is CASSFLGGQDGYTF. CDR3 sequence (DNA): TGTGCCAGCAGCTTTCTGGGGGGACAGGATGGCTACACCTTC.

The chain links TRBV5-5 to TRBJ2-1, with TRBD1 matching 7 bases. The trim removed 3 bases at V and 5 bases at J, leaving 8 bases unmatched. This CDR3 has 15 amino acids. Per germline, CDR1 SGHKS and CDR2 YYEKEE (reference sequence). CDR3 nucleotides: TGTGCCAGCAGCTCGACAGGGTGGGCAGACAATGAGCAGTTCTTC. It is translated as CASSSTGWADNEQFF.

V and J are TRBV13 and TRBJ2-5, with TRBD1 matching 7 bases. Germline V gives CDR1 PRHDT, CDR2 FYEKMQ (reference sequence). With V trimmed by 4 bases and J by 3 bases, 5 bases remained unmatched. This CDR3 region has 14 residues. CDR3 loop: CASSSPGTEETQYF. As DNA, the CDR3 is TGTGCCAGCAGCTCCCCCGGGACAGAAGAGACCCAGTACTTC.

This clone was picked up one time. This CDR3 is also generated by other DNA sequences in the sample. The chain joins TRBV7-2 to TRBJ2-3; D unclear. The CDR3 totals 13 residues. The V end lost 3 bases, the J end lost 2 bases, and 6 bases lay between the germline ends. From germline, CDR1 is SGHTA and CDR2 FQGNSA. The CDR3 here is CASSLENTDTQYF. CDR3 nucleotide sequence: TGTGCCAGCAGCTTGGAAAACACAGATACGCAGTATTTT.

This chain links TRBV19 with TRBJ2-7; 8 bases are shared with TRBD2. Germline-derived CDR1 and CDR2 are LNHDA and SQIVND (reference sequence). There are 15 residues in the CDR3. V lost 4 bases to trimming and J lost 1 base; unmatched junction nucleotides: 6. For the CDR3, the DNA is TGTGCCAGTAGTAGGCGGGGGGATGGTTCCTACGAGCAGTACTTC. Translation: CASSRRGDGSYEQYF.

The J gene is TRBJ1-1, the V gene TRBV9; D perhaps matches TRBD1 (5 bases). Trimming took off 1 base at V and 1 base at J, with 5 bases between the two ends. The germline V gene has CDR1 SGDLS and CDR2 YYNGEE. The CDR3 is 13 amino acids. Here the CDR3 reads CASSVQGNTEAFF. DNA of the CDR3: TGTGCCAGCAGCGTACAGGGGAACACTGAAGCTTTCTTT. The full variable domain, completed using reference TRBV9 and TRBJ1-1, is DSGVTQTPKHLITATGQRVTLRCSPRSGDLSVYWYQQSLDQGLQFLIQYYNGEERAKGNILERFSAQQFPDLHSELNLSSLELGDSALYFCASSVQGNTEAFFGQGTRLTVV.

The sample holds one count of this clone. The J gene is TRBJ2-1, the V gene TRBV7-2, with 8 nucleotides matching TRBD2. CDR1 and CDR2 (germline): SGHTA, FQGNSA. V dropped 8 bases and J dropped 7; count of bases not matched to a gene: 10. The CDR3 consists of 14 residues. CDR3 in amino acids: CASAPGGALNEQFF. CDR3 DNA: TGTGCCAGCGCCCCGGGGGGGGCGTTAAATGAGCAGTTCTTC.

Concerning this clone: An end of the junction differs from the germline gene, which may be a read error. The genes are TRBV5-8 and TRBJ2-1; 7 bases align to TRBD2. This CDR3 spans 15 amino acids. CDR1 and CDR2 (germline): SGHTS, YDEGEE. This chain's CDR3 is CASTLGTTKGNEQFF. The CDR3 nucleotides read TGTGCCAGCACCTTGGGGACTACAAAGGGGAATGAGCAGTTCTTC.

The chain couples TRBV30 to TRBJ2-2; D tentatively fits TRBD1 or TRBD2 (5 bases each). The V gene's germline CDR1 is GTSNPN and CDR2 SVGIG (reference sequence). This CDR3 contains 13 residues. The CDR3 nucleotides read TGTGCTTCGGGACGGATAAACACCGGGGAGCTGTTTTTT. Translation gives CASGRINTGELFF.

The chain recombines TRBV4-1 with TRBJ2-4; D may be TRBD1 (5 bases). Germline CDR1 is MGHRA and CDR2 is YSYEKL. V dropped 0 bases and J dropped 1 base, with 13 bases sitting between them. CDR3 size: 17 residues. The DNA of the CDR3 is TGCGCCAGCAGCCAAGATCACCTGGGGCCGGCCAAAAACATTCAGTACTTC. It translates to CASSQDHLGPAKNIQYF.